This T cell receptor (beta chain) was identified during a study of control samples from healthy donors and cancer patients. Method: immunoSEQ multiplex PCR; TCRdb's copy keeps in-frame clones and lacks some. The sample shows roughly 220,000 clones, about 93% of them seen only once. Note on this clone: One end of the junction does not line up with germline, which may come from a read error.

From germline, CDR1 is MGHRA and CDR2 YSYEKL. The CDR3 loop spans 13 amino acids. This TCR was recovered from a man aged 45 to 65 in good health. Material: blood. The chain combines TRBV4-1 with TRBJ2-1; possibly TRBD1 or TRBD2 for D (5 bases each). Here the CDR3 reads CASSQDLRSRGLF. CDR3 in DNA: TGCGCCAGCAGCCAAGATTTGCGGTCCCGGGGCCTCTTC.